This note documents a single T cell receptor (beta chain) sequence. Its matching antigen is unknown. TCRdb keeps only in-frame clones here, not all; method: immunoSEQ multiplex PCR. The profile covers about 260,000 clones, with about nine tenths appearing a single time and around 3.3% taken by the ten largest. The data were obtained in a study of cytomegalovirus exposure and HLA in healthy donors. Study findings and constraints: The listing of 150 or so TCR beta chains classed them as cytomegalovirus-associated. Using the classifier, cytomegalovirus status was reportedly diagnosed with high specificity and sensitivity.

CDR1 is KGHSH, CDR2 LQKENI, per germline. The length of the CDR3 is 15 residues. The V gene lost 2 bases and the J gene lost 1 base, with 9 bases spanning the gap. The sequenced sample was PBMCs. This receptor was obtained from a woman younger than 45 in good health and CMV-seronegative. The genes are TRBV18 and TRBJ1-5; D is undetermined. CDR3 sequence reads: CASSPGIGSNQPQHF. CDR3 nucleotide sequence: TGTGCCAGCTCACCAGGGATTGGGAGCAATCAGCCCCAGCATTTT.